One TCR beta chain is described in this entry. From germline, CDR1 is SGHVS and CDR2 FNYEAQ. The CDR3 has 17 residues. Germline trimming cut 5 bases from V and 4 bases from J; bases unmatched to any gene: 9. Sequencing used immunoSEQ multiplex PCR; TCRdb keeps in-frame clones, though not all of them. The table lists roughly 120,000 clones, about 87% of them singletons. These data belong to a study of T cell responses to AZD1222 COVID-19 vaccine. This specimen consisted of peripheral blood, obtained 28 days after the second AZD1222 dose. The source is an adult who received the AZD1222 COVID-19 vaccine. V and J are TRBV7-6 and TRBJ2-1; 12 nucleotides line up with TRBD2. The CDR3: CASSLSGLAGPYNEQFF. CDR3 DNA: TGTGCCAGCAGCCTATCCGGACTAGCGGGACCTTACAATGAGCAGTTCTTC.